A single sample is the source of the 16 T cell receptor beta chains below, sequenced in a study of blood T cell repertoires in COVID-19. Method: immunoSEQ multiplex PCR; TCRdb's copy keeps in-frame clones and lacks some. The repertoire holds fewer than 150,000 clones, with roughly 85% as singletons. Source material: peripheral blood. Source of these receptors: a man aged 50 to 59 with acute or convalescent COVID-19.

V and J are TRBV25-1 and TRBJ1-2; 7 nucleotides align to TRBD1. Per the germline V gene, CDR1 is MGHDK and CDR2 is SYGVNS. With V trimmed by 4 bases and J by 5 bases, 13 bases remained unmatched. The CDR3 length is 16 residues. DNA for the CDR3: TGTGCCAGCAGTGCCCTGGGGCAGGGGGGCTATTATGGCTACACCTTC. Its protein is CASSALGQGGYYGYTF.

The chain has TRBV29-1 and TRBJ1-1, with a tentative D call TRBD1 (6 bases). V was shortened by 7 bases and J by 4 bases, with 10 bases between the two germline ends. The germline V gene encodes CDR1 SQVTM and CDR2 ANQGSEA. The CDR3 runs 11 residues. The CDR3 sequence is CSGGRGTEAFF. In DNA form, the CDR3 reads TGCAGCGGGGGCAGGGGCACTGAAGCTTTCTTT.

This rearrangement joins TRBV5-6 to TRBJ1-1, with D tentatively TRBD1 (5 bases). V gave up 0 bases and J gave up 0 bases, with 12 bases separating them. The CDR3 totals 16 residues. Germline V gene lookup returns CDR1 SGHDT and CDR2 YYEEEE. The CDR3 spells CASSLVGRAMNTEAFF. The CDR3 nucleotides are TGTGCCAGCAGCTTGGTGGGCAGGGCGATGAACACTGAAGCTTTCTTT.

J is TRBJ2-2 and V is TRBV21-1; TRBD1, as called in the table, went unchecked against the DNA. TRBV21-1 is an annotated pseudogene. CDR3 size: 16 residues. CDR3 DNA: TGTGCCAGCAGCAGAAGAGACAGGGTAAACACCGGGGAGCTGTTTTTT. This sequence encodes CASSRRDRVNTGELFF.

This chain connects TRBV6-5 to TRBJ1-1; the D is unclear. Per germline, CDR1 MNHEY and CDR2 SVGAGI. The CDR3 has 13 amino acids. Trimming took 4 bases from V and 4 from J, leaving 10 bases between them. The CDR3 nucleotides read TGTGCCAGCAGTTCTCTCCTAGGCACTGAAGCTTTCTTT. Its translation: CASSSLLGTEAFF.

This chain's CDR3 is CASSPRQGHPNYGYTF. In DNA, the CDR3 is TGTGCCAGCAGCCCCCGACAGGGTCATCCTAACTATGGCTACACCTTC. The chain employs TRBV3-1 (or the pseudogene TRBV3-2) and TRBJ1-2, with 7 nucleotides matching TRBD1. Per the germline V gene, CDR1 is LGHDT and CDR2 is YNNKEL (reference sequence). The CDR3 totals 16 residues. V lost 4 bases and J lost 0; bases outside the gene matches: 8.

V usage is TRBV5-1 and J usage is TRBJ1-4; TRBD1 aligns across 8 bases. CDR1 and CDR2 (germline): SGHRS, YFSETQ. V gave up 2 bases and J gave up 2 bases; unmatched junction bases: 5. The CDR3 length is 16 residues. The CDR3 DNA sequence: TGCGCCAGCAGCTTCACCCGGACAGGGACTAATGAAAAACTGTTTTTT. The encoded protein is CASSFTRTGTNEKLFF.

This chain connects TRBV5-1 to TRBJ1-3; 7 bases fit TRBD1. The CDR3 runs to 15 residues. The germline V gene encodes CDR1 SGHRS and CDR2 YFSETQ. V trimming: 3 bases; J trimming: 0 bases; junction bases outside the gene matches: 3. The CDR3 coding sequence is TGCGCCAGCAGCTGGGACAGCCGCTCTGGAAACACCATATATTTT. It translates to CASSWDSRSGNTIYF.

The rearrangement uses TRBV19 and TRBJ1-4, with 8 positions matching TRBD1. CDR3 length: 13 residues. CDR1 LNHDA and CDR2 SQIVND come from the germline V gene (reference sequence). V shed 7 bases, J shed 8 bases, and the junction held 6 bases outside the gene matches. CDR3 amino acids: CASKRQGKEKLFF. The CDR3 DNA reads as TGTGCCAGTAAAAGACAGGGGAAAGAAAAACTGTTTTTT.

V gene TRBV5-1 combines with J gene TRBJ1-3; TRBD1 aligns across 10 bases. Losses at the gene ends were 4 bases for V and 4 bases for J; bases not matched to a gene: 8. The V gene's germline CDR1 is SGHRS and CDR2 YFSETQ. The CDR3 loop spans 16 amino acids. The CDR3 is CASSPKGQGGGNTIYF. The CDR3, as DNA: TGCGCCAGCAGCCCCAAAGGACAGGGGGGAGGAAACACCATATATTTT.

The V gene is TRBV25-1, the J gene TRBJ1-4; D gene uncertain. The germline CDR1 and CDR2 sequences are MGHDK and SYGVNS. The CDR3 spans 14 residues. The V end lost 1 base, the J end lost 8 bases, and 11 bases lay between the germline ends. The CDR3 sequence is CASSEWGGGEKLFF. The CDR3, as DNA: TGTGCCAGCAGTGAATGGGGAGGCGGAGAAAAACTGTTTTTT.

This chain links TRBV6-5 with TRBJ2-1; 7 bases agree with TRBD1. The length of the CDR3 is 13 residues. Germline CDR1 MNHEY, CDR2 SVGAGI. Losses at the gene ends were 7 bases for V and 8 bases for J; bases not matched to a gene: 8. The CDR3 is CASTNDRDHEQFF. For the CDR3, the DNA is TGTGCCAGCACAAACGACAGGGACCATGAGCAGTTCTTC.

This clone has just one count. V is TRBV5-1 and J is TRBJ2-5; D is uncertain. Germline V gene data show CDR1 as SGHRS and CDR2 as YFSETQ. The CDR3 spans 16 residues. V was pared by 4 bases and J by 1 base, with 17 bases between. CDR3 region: CASSEGHSMSQETQYF. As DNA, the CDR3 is TGCGCCAGCAGCGAAGGCCACAGCATGAGCCAAGAGACCCAGTACTTC.

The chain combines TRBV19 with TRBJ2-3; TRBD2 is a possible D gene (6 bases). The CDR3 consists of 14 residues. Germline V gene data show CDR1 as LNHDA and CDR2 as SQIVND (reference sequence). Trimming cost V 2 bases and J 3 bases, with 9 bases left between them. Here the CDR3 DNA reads TGTGCCAGTAGTATAAATCGGGAGACAGATACGCAGTATTTT. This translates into CASSINRETDTQYF.

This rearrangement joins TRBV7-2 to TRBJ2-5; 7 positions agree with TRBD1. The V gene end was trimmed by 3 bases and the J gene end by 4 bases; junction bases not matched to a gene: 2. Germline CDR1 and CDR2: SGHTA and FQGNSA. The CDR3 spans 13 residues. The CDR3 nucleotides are TGTGCCAGCAGCTTGACAGGGTTAGAGACCCAGTACTTC. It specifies CASSLTGLETQYF.

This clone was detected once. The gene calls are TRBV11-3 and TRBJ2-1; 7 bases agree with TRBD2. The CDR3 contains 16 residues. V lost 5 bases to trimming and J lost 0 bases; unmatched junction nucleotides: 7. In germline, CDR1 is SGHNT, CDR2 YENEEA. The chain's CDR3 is CASSARRGSSYNEQFF. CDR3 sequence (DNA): TGTGCCAGCAGCGCACGACGCGGGAGCTCCTACAATGAGCAGTTCTTC.